The rows below give T cell receptor beta chains drawn from one sample of a study of cytomegalovirus exposure and HLA in healthy donors. The assay was immunoSEQ multiplex PCR, and TCRdb's table has in-frame clones only and misses some. The table has over 150,000 clones, about 64% seen once; the top ten hold less than 1.5%. Material: PBMCs. The receptors originated from a man aged 50 to 60 in good health and CMV-seronegative. Each CDR3 is given with its conserved first and last residue. A D gene is named only where the DNA matches it firmly. The size field is filled for only some rows; it gives once, few, many or a size class.

>TRBV28|.|TRBJ1-1|.
CASRSNTWGERTEAFF
TGTGCCAGCAGAAGCAATACCTGGGGGGAGCGGACTGAAGCTTTCTTT
>TRBV7-2|.|TRBJ2-2|.
CASSLAANTGELFF
TGTGCCAGCAGCTTAGCCGCGAACACCGGGGAGCTGTTTTTT
>TRBV28|.|TRBJ2-2|.
CASSFRGYPNTGELFF
TGTGCCAGCAGTTTCAGGGGATACCCGAACACCGGGGAGCTGTTTTTT
>TRBV15|.|TRBJ1-2|TRBD1
CATGLGTGRRQVGYTF
TGTGCCACCGGCCTAGGGACAGGACGTAGGCAAGTTGGCTACACCTTC
>TRBV25-1|few|TRBJ1-4|.
CASSPSSRGAEKLFF
TGTGCCAGCAGTCCCTCGTCCAGGGGAGCGGAAAAACTGTTTTTT
>TRBV9|.|TRBJ1-6|.
CASSVADGVDSPLHF
TGTGCCAGCAGCGTAGCTGACGGGGTGGATTCACCCCTCCACTTT
>TRBV5-1|.|TRBJ2-3|.
CASSRGPSGNFLLDTQYF
TGCGCCAGCAGCCGGGGGCCTAGCGGCAATTTTCTATTAGATACGCAGTATTTT
>TRBV19|few|TRBJ1-5|.
CASRNRGGTGHQPQHF
TGTGCCAGTAGGAACCGAGGAGGAACAGGGCATCAGCCCCAGCATTTT
>TRBV19|.|TRBJ2-2|.
CASTYNPYTGELFF
TGTGCCAGTACCTATAACCCATACACCGGGGAGCTGTTTTTT
>TRBV27|.|TRBJ1-1|TRBD1
CASRDRSMNTEAFF
TGTGCCAGCAGGGACAGGAGCATGAACACTGAAGCTTTCTTT
>TRBV12-5|.|TRBJ2-2|.
CASGLVFLRTGELFF
TGTGCTAGTGGTTTGGTTTTTCTGAGGACCGGGGAGCTGTTTTTT
>TRBV7-2|.|TRBJ2-7|TRBD1
CASSAPPGTDPYEQYF
TGTGCCAGCAGTGCTCCCCCCGGGACAGACCCCTACGAGCAGTACTTC
>TRBV5-4|few|TRBJ1-4|TRBD1
CASSVTGANEKLFF
TGTGCCAGCAGCGTGACAGGGGCTAATGAAAAACTGTTTTTT
>TRBV18|few|TRBJ1-1|TRBD1
CASSRGQSDTEAFF
TGTGCCAGCTCACGGGGACAGTCGGACACTGAAGCTTTCTTT
>TRBV7-2|.|TRBJ2-2|TRBD2
CASSLSGGRDTGELFF
TGTGCCAGCAGCTTAAGCGGGGGGAGGGACACCGGGGAGCTGTTTTTT
>TRBV27|.|TRBJ1-6|TRBD1
CASSPDRDSYNSPLHF
TGTGCCAGCAGTCCCGACAGGGACTCCTATAATTCACCCCTCCACTTT
>TRBV5-1|few|TRBJ2-5|.
CASSPTDSRGETQYF
TGCGCCAGCAGCCCCACGGACTCTCGGGGAGAGACCCAGTACTTC
>TRBV11-2|few|TRBJ2-5|TRBD1
CASRRPGGQETQYF
TGTGCCAGCAGGCGCCCAGGGGGTCAAGAGACCCAGTACTTC
>TRBV7-6|.|TRBJ2-1|TRBD2
CASSLGIVGDRELAGVNEQFF
TGTGCCAGCAGCTTAGGGATTGTCGGAGACAGGGAACTAGCGGGGGTAAATGAGCAGTTCTTC
>TRBV18|.|TRBJ1-1|.
CASSLTAVKTEAFF
TGTGCCAGCTCTCTGACGGCGGTGAAGACTGAAGCTTTCTTT
>TRBV11-2|few|TRBJ2-4|.
CASSLEASVNIQYF
TGTGCCAGCAGCTTAGAGGCTAGCGTGAACATTCAGTACTTC
>TRBV10-3|.|TRBJ2-3|TRBD1
CAISEDRATDTQYF
TGTGCCATCAGTGAGGACAGGGCCACAGATACGCAGTATTTT
>TRBV6-1|.|TRBJ2-1|TRBD1
CAAWTGNNEQFF
TGTGCCGCCTGGACAGGAAACAATGAGCAGTTCTTC
>TRBV6-5|.|TRBJ2-1|.
CATSRTNNEQFF
TGTGCCACATCCAGGACAAACAATGAGCAGTTCTTC
>TRBV4-3|few|TRBJ1-6|.
CASSQDTSRDSPLHF
TGCGCCAGCAGCCAAGATACGTCCCGGGATTCACCCCTCCACTTT
>TRBV7-6|.|TRBJ1-6|.
CASSLVMRGGMGNSPLHF
TGTGCCAGCAGCCTAGTAATGAGGGGAGGGATGGGTAATTCACCCCTCCACTTT
>TRBV20-1|.|TRBJ2-7|.
CSARQAHEQYF
TGCAGTGCCCGACAGGCGCACGAGCAGTACTTC
>TRBV4-2|.|TRBJ1-1|TRBD1
CASSQLTGGYTEAFF
TGTGCCAGCAGCCAACTAACAGGGGGCTACACTGAAGCTTTCTTT
>TRBV2|.|TRBJ2-3|.
CASSGAPPLDTQYF
TGTGCCAGCAGTGGGGCCCCCCCCTTGGATACGCAGTATTTT
>TRBV19|.|TRBJ1-1|TRBD1
CASSIIPGQGSTEAFF
TGTGCCAGTAGTATAATTCCGGGACAGGGTAGCACTGAAGCTTTCTTT
>TRBV27|.|TRBJ2-5|TRBD2
CASRGTSGRQETQYF
TGTGCCAGCAGGGGGACTAGCGGGCGCCAAGAGACCCAGTACTTC
>TRBV5-4|few|TRBJ2-4|TRBD1
CASSVTRDRSIQYF
TGTGCCAGCAGCGTGACACGGGACAGGAGCATTCAGTACTTC
>TRBV7-6|.|TRBJ2-3|TRBD2
CASSLLAGGPDTQYF
TGTGCCAGCAGCTTACTAGCGGGGGGCCCAGATACGCAGTATTTT
>TRBV5-8|.|TRBJ1-5|TRBD1
CASHRGGNQPQHF
TGTGCCAGCCACAGGGGGGGCAATCAGCCCCAGCATTTT
>TRBV2|.|TRBJ1-6|TRBD1
CASRGTGGSPLHF
TGTGCCAGCAGAGGGACAGGGGGATCACCCCTCCACTTT
>TRBV9|.|TRBJ2-5|TRBD1
CASSDRDSKQETQYF
TGTGCCAGCAGCGACCGGGACAGTAAACAAGAGACCCAGTACTTC
>TRBV5-5|.|TRBJ1-2|.
CASSLPQGADYGYTF
TGTGCCAGCAGCTTACCACAGGGAGCGGACTATGGCTACACCTTC
>TRBV28|.|TRBJ2-7|.
CASSPGGTYFYEQYF
TGTGCCAGCAGTCCCGGGGGGACATACTTCTACGAGCAGTACTTC
>TRBV7-2|.|TRBJ2-5|TRBD2
CASSLGAGLAGVYQETQYF
TGTGCCAGCAGCTTGGGGGCGGGACTAGCGGGGGTGTACCAAGAGACCCAGTACTTC
>TRBV5-5|.|TRBJ2-7|TRBD1
CASSSGQVTYEQYF
TGTGCCAGCAGCTCAGGACAGGTAACCTACGAGCAGTACTTC
>TRBV18|.|TRBJ1-1|.
CASSPPRQPNTEAFF
TGTGCCAGCTCACCACCGCGACAGCCGAACACTGAAGCTTTCTTT